This TCR beta chain was obtained from a study of PD-L1 blockade in urothelial cancer. The wider study: T cell content in blood samples showed a median of about 140,000.

Study-wide results and limits: A below-median TCR clonality in blood before treatment predicted better survival.

In regard to this clone: The antigen remains unidentified.

Libraries were prepared by immunoSEQ multiplex PCR; TCRdb keeps only in-frame clonotypes and omits some of them. The table includes tens of thousands of clones, 90% detected once. The time point denotes: pretreatment peripheral blood. The CDR3 length is 15 residues. Germline V gene sequence: CDR1 SEHNR, CDR2 FQNEAQ (reference sequence). Trimming left V 6 bases short and J 0 bases short, with 14 bases between. Sample: PBMCs, taken around atezolizumab (anti-PD-L1) treatment. The source of this sequence is a man between 65 and 85 years old with urothelial cancer. The V call is TRBV7-9, the J call TRBJ1-2, with D possibly being TRBD1 (6 bases). For the CDR3, the DNA is TGTGCCAGCAGACTTACAGGGTTGGCTAACTATGGCTACACCTTC. Amino acid sequence: CASRLTGLANYGYTF.